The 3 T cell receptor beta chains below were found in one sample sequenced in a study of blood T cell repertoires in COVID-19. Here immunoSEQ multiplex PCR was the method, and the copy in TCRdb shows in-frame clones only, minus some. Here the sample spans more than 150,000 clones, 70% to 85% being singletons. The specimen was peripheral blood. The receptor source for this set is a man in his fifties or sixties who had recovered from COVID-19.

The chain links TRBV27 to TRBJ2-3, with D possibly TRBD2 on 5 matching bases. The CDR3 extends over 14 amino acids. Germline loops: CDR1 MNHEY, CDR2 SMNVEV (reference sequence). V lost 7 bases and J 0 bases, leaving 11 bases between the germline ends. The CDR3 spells CASKSGESTDTQYF. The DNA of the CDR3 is TGTGCCAGCAAGTCCGGGGAAAGCACAGATACGCAGTATTTT.

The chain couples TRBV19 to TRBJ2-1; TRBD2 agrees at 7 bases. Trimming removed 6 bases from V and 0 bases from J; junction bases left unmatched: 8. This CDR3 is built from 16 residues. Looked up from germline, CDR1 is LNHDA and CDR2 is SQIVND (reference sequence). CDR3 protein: CASRWRRESSYNEQFF. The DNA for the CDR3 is TGTGCCAGTAGGTGGAGGCGGGAGAGCTCCTACAATGAGCAGTTCTTC.

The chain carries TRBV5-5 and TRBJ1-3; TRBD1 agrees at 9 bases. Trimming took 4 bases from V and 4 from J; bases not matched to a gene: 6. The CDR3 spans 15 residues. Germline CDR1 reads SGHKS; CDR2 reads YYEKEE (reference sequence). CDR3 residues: CASSPQTGGGNTIYF. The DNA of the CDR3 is TGTGCCAGCAGCCCGCAGACAGGGGGAGGAAACACCATATATTTT. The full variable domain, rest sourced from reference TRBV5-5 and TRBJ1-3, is DAGVTQSPTHLIKTRGQQVTLRCSPISGHKSVSWYQQVLGQGPQFIFQYYEKEERGRGNFPDRFSARQFPNYSSELNVNALLLGDSALYLCASSPQTGGGNTIYFGEGSWLTVV.